A selection of T cell receptor beta chains follows, all from one sample in a study of quantifying T cell responses using KT2 cells. One entry per CDR3 protein, called by TCRdb with MiXCR from the UMI-ligation and nested PCR reads. The sample lists 45,000 to 65,000 distinct CDR3 sequences; 9% to 15% were seen once. Sequenced sample: PBMCs spiked with cells of the T cell clone KT2. The origin of the receptors is a human donor. The CDR3 runs from the conserved cysteine through the conserved F or W. A D gene is named only where the DNA matches it firmly. Size values are once, few and many counts, or a class for expanded clones, and some rows have none.

D	size	V	J	CDR3	DNA
-	many	TRBV6-1	TRBJ1-1	CASSSKNRQVGSTEAFF	TGTGCCAGCAGTTCAAAGAATCGACAGGTGGGGAGCACTGAAGCTTTCTTT
-	many	TRBV28	TRBJ1-5	CASSLRMGNQPQHF	TGTGCCAGCAGCCTGAGAATGGGTAATCAGCCCCAGCATTTT
-	-	TRBV24-1	TRBJ2-4	CATSDGPRDIQYF	TGTGCCACCAGTGATGGACCGCGGGACATTCAGTACTTC
-	few	TRBV4-1	TRBJ1-4	CASSWDIEANEKLFF	TGCGCCAGCAGCTGGGACATCGAAGCTAATGAAAAACTGTTTTTT
-	few	TRBV25-1	TRBJ2-7	CASSERSYEQYF	TGTGCCAGCAGTGAACGTTCCTACGAGCAGTACTTC
TRBD2	-	TRBV5-1	TRBJ2-7	CASSLGSGRPYEQYF	TGCGCCAGCAGCTTGGGAAGCGGGAGGCCCTACGAGCAGTACTTC
-	few	TRBV20-1	TRBJ1-5	CSAKSGTRGDQPQHF	TGCAGTGCTAAGTCGGGGACGCGGGGGGATCAGCCCCAGCATTTT
TRBD1	few	TRBV7-2	TRBJ2-5	CASSLGQGETQYF	TGTGCCAGCAGCTTAGGACAGGGGGAGACCCAGTACTTC
-	few	TRBV29-1	TRBJ1-2	CSVVYPPYGYTF	TGCAGCGTTGTATATCCCCCCTATGGCTACACCTTC
-	few	TRBV12-3/TRBV12-4	TRBJ1-4	CASTSGPSGEKLFF	TGTGCCAGCACCTCTGGCCCGTCTGGTGAAAAACTGTTTTTT
-	-	TRBV12-5	TRBJ2-1	CASGPRGGNEQFF	TGTGCTAGTGGTCCCCGTGGGGGAAATGAGCAGTTCTTC
TRBD2	few	TRBV6-4	TRBJ2-7	CASSEVELAGDSYEQYF	TGTGCCAGCAGTGAGGTAGAACTAGCGGGAGACTCCTACGAGCAGTACTTC
TRBD2	-	TRBV18	TRBJ2-4	CASSPAGLAGVIAKNIQYF	TGTGCCAGCTCACCTGCCGGACTAGCGGGAGTCATAGCCAAAAACATTCAGTACTTC
-	-	TRBV7-2	TRBJ2-7	CASSLERWAEQYF	TGTGCCAGCAGCTTAGAACGGTGGGCCGAGCAGTACTTC
TRBD2	few	TRBV7-3	TRBJ2-3	CASSPSGTTPDTQYF	TGTGCCAGCAGCCCGAGCGGGACTACTCCCGATACGCAGTATTTT
TRBD2	-	TRBV2	TRBJ2-3	CASSKLAGGTDTQYF	TGTGCCAGCAGTAAACTAGCGGGGGGCACAGATACGCAGTATTTT
TRBD2	few	TRBV16	TRBJ2-3	CASSQYSGRGQWTDTQYF	TGTGCCAGCAGCCAATACAGCGGGAGGGGCCAGTGGACAGATACGCAGTATTTT
-	few	TRBV6-2/TRBV6-3	TRBJ1-2	CASSYDRFYGYTF	TGTGCCAGCAGTTATGACAGATTCTATGGCTACACCTTC
-	-	TRBV15	TRBJ2-7	CATSSFGQTYEQYF	TGTGCCACCAGCAGCTTTGGACAGACCTACGAGCAGTACTTC
-	many	TRBV4-1	TRBJ2-7	CASSQAGTDAYEQYF	TGCGCCAGCAGCCAAGCCGGGACGGATGCCTACGAGCAGTACTTC
-	many	TRBV7-2	TRBJ2-1	CASSLGPPTPNEQFF	TGTGCCAGCAGCTTAGGCCCCCCTACCCCGAATGAGCAGTTCTTC
TRBD1	once	TRBV12-3/TRBV12-4	TRBJ1-4	CASSFGQGREKLFF	TGTGCCAGCAGTTTCGGACAGGGGCGCGAAAAACTGTTTTTT
TRBD2	few	TRBV11-3	TRBJ2-5	CASSPRLALEEGETQYF	TGTGCCAGCAGCCCCCGACTAGCGCTCGAGGAAGGGGAGACCCAGTACTTC
-	few	TRBV5-5	TRBJ1-1	CASSIGRGKNTEAFF	TGTGCCAGCAGCATAGGGCGGGGGAAGAACACTGAAGCTTTCTTT
-	many	TRBV7-6	TRBJ2-5	CASSLAGGDETQYF	TGTGCCAGCAGCTTAGCGGGAGGAGATGAGACCCAGTACTTC
-	-	TRBV18	TRBJ1-1	CASSQRNEAYF	TGTGCCAGCTCCCAGAGAAATGAAGCTTACTTT
-	many	TRBV6-5	TRBJ1-3	CASTMGGSGNTIYF	TGTGCCAGCACCATGGGTGGATCTGGAAACACCATATATTTT
-	few	TRBV12-3/TRBV12-4	TRBJ1-1	CASSFAGRAEAFF	TGTGCCAGCAGTTTCGCGGGGAGGGCTGAAGCTTTCTTT
-	-	TRBV6-2/TRBV6-3	TRBJ1-2	CATIPGRRYGYTF	TGTGCCACCATTCCGGGACGTCGCTATGGCTACACCTTC
TRBD2	few	TRBV9	TRBJ2-5	CASSVGTSGETQYF	TGTGCCAGCAGCGTCGGGACTAGCGGGGAGACCCAGTACTTC
-	many	TRBV27	TRBJ2-7	CASSADISYEQYF	TGTGCCAGCAGTGCGGACATTTCCTACGAGCAGTACTTC
-	-	TRBV7-2	TRBJ2-1	CASSPPGANEQFF	TGTGCCAGCAGCCCCCCCGGGGCCAATGAGCAGTTCTTC
-	few	TRBV25-1	TRBJ1-6	CASRDRTSRNSPLHF	TGTGCCAGCAGGGACAGAACTTCGAGAAATTCACCCCTCCACTTT
-	-	TRBV10-3	TRBJ2-7	CAINGEDGTPLDEQYF	TGTGCCATCAACGGGGAAGACGGGACGCCTCTGGACGAGCAGTACTTC
TRBD2	few	TRBV10-3	TRBJ2-1	CAISESSSGYNEQFF	TGTGCCATCAGTGAGTCGTCTAGCGGGTACAATGAGCAGTTCTTC
TRBD1	few	TRBV5-1	TRBJ1-4	CASSRTGVNEKLFF	TGCGCCAGCAGCCGGACAGGGGTTAATGAAAAACTGTTTTTT
-	-	TRBV7-2	TRBJ1-1	CASSPRGGLNTEAFF	TGTGCCAGCAGCCCGCGAGGCGGCCTGAACACTGAAGCTTTCTTT
-	-	TRBV18	TRBJ1-3	CASSPSIRNSGNTIYF	TGTGCCAGCTCACCATCAATCAGAAACTCTGGAAACACCATATATTTT
-	-	TRBV5-1	TRBJ2-2	CASSRGVRPGAGELFF	TGCGCCAGCAGCCGTGGTGTCCGTCCAGGGGCCGGGGAGCTGTTTTTT
TRBD1	few	TRBV19	TRBJ2-2	CASSARYGTGDTGELFF	TGTGCCAGTAGTGCCCGATACGGGACAGGAGACACCGGGGAGCTGTTTTTT
TRBD2	few	TRBV11-2	TRBJ2-5	CASSRVAGGRETQYF	TGTGCCAGCAGCCGGGTGGCGGGGGGCAGGGAGACCCAGTACTTC
TRBD2	few	TRBV20-1	TRBJ2-3	CSASPWGGPRTDTQYF	TGCAGTGCTAGCCCCTGGGGAGGGCCGAGAACAGATACGCAGTATTTT
-	-	TRBV9	TRBJ2-1	CASSLRPDNEQFF	TGTGCCAGCAGCTTAAGACCCGACAATGAGCAGTTCTTC
-	few	TRBV19	TRBJ1-5	CASSGAEYSNQPQHF	TGTGCCAGTAGTGGGGCAGAATATAGCAATCAGCCCCAGCATTTT